These 20 T cell receptor beta chains originate from one sample sequenced in a study of cytomegalovirus exposure and HLA in healthy donors. PCR employed 60 Vbeta and 13 Jbeta primers. Clones were sequenced by immunoSEQ multiplex PCR, and TCRdb holds only the in-frame ones, with some missing. The table gives 35,000 to 45,000 clones; the top ten clones make up 4% of it. The sample was PBMCs. These receptors were taken from a male donor in good health and CMV-seronegative.

This chain uses TRBV5-1 with TRBJ2-1; tentatively, D is TRBD1 (5 bases). The V gene's germline CDR1 is SGHRS and CDR2 YFSETQ. The CDR3 totals 14 residues. V lost 4 bases and J lost 5, with 13 bases in between. CDR3 nucleotides: TGCGCCAGCAGCCAGACAGCCCTAGACAATGAGCAGTTCTTC. Its translation is CASSQTALDNEQFF.

The V call is TRBV7-2, the J call TRBJ2-6; possibly TRBD2 for D (6 bases). Between the trimmed V and J ends, which lost 5 bases and 0 bases, there was a span of 8 bases. CDR3 size: 15 residues. The germline gives CDR1 SGHTA, CDR2 FQGNSA. CDR3 nucleotide sequence: TGTGCCAGCAGCCACGGGGGCTCTGGGGCCAACGTCCTGACTTTC. Translated, it gives CASSHGGSGANVLTF.

This chain joins TRBV2 and TRBJ2-7; weak D call: TRBD1 (5 bases). This CDR3 has 12 amino acids. The V end was cut by 7 bases, the J end by 0 bases, with 7 bases between. The V gene's germline CDR1 is SNHLY and CDR2 FYNNEI. The CDR3 is CASTDSSYEQYF. The CDR3 DNA is TGTGCCAGCACTGACAGCTCCTACGAGCAGTACTTC. Filled out from reference TRBV2 and TRBJ2-7, the complete variable domain reads EPEVTQTPSHQVTQMGQEVILRCVPISNHLYFYWYRQILGQKVEFLVSFYNNEISEKSEIFDDQFSVERPDGSNFTLKIRSTKLEDSAMYFCASTDSSYEQYFGPGTRLTVT.

The chain is built from TRBV5-1 and TRBJ1-4, with D tentatively TRBD1 (6 bases). Trimming shortened V by 6 bases and J by 5 bases, and 14 bases separated the two germline ends. Germline values: CDR1 SGHRS, CDR2 YFSETQ. The CDR3 covers 14 residues. The CDR3 nucleotides read TGCGCCAGCACCTCAGATGGACAGAATGAAAAACTGTTTTTT. Protein: CASTSDGQNEKLFF.

This chain connects TRBV6-1 to TRBJ1-3, with TRBD1 identical over 8 bases. The germline V gene encodes CDR1 MNHNS and CDR2 SASEGT. This CDR3 region has 14 residues. J gave up 6 bases and V 4 bases, and 5 bases lay outside the gene matches. The CDR3 loop reads CASSGTGLANTIYF. Here the CDR3 DNA reads TGTGCCAGCAGTGGGACAGGGCTGGCAAACACCATATATTTT.

Here the CDR3 reads CASSLELDREQYF. The CDR3 coding sequence is TGTGCCAGCAGCTTAGAACTAGACCGCGAGCAGTACTTC. This chain joins TRBV7-2 and TRBJ2-7, with D maybe TRBD2 (5 bases). V was shortened by 1 base and J by 6 bases, with 10 bases between the two germline ends. In germline, CDR1 is SGHTA, CDR2 FQGNSA. CDR3 size: 13 residues.

V usage is TRBV6-1 and J usage is TRBJ2-7; tentative D call: TRBD2 (5 bases). The length of the CDR3 is 15 residues. Germline assignment: CDR1 MNHNS and CDR2 SASEGT. Trimming took 8 bases from V and 4 from J, leaving 21 bases between them. Here the CDR3 reads CASRRLSLEAYEQYF. DNA of the CDR3: TGTGCCAGCCGTAGATTGAGTCTGGAGGCGTACGAGCAGTACTTC.

The gene calls are TRBV6-5 and TRBJ1-2, with TRBD1 as a possible D gene (6 bases). Trimming cost V 2 bases and J 3 bases, with 13 bases left between them. The CDR3 consists of 15 residues. From germline, CDR1 is MNHEY and CDR2 SVGAGI. The CDR3 is CASSYSGQTDYGYTF. The DNA for the CDR3 is TGTGCCAGCAGTTACAGCGGACAGACCGACTATGGCTACACCTTC.

The chain joins TRBV5-1 to TRBJ1-1; perhaps TRBD1 as D (5 bases). CDR1 and CDR2 from the germline V gene are SGHRS and YFSETQ. V dropped 1 base and J dropped 2 bases, with 12 bases sitting between them. The CDR3 is 15 residues long. CDR3 sequence: CASSLSGRGNTEAFF. The CDR3 nucleotides are TGCGCCAGCAGCTTGTCAGGGAGGGGCAACACTGAAGCTTTCTTT.

V and J are TRBV5-1 and TRBJ1-4; possibly TRBD1 for D (5 bases). Germline CDR1 SGHRS, CDR2 YFSETQ. This CDR3 region has 15 residues. Trimming stripped 4 bases from V and 2 bases from J, with 12 bases between. The CDR3 nucleotides are TGCGCCAGCAGCGGGGGAGGGGTTACTAATGAAAAACTGTTTTTT. Protein: CASSGGGVTNEKLFF. The full variable domain, with the rest looked up from reference TRBV5-1 and TRBJ1-4, is KAGVTQTPRYLIKTRGQQVTLSCSPISGHRSVSWYQQTPGQGLQFLFEYFSETQRNKGNFPGRFSGRQFSNSRSEMNVSTLELGDSALYLCASSGGGVTNEKLFFGSGTQLSVL.

The chain carries TRBV19 and TRBJ1-2; tentatively, D is TRBD1 (6 bases). This CDR3 is 16 amino acids long. The V end lost 5 bases, the J end lost 3 bases, and 19 bases lay between the germline ends. In germline, CDR1 is LNHDA, CDR2 SQIVND (reference sequence). CDR3 amino acids: CASSLPGRGGDYGYTF. Here the CDR3 DNA reads TGTGCCAGTAGTCTTCCGGGCAGGGGCGGCGACTATGGCTACACCTTC.

The chain carries TRBV14 and TRBJ1-4, with 7 bases aligning to TRBD1. CDR1 and CDR2 (germline): SGHDN, FVKESK. The junction had 7 bases not matched to a gene; V was cut back by 3 bases and J by 0 bases. This CDR3 is built from 17 residues. The CDR3 reads CASSHPGGLATNEKLFF. The CDR3 nucleotides read TGTGCCAGCAGCCATCCAGGGGGTCTGGCAACTAATGAAAAACTGTTTTTT.

CDR3 coding DNA: TGTGCCAGCAGTGGCGGCGGATTAGCGGGGGCACGGGAGACCCAGTACTTC. Translation: CASSGGGLAGARETQYF. The rearrangement joins TRBV27 to TRBJ2-5; 9 bases align to TRBD2. V shed 5 bases, J shed 5 bases, and the junction held 15 bases outside the gene matches. The germline CDR1 and CDR2 sequences are MNHEY and SMNVEV (reference sequence). The CDR3 length is 17 residues.

The chain combines TRBV6-5 with TRBJ1-5; 10 positions agree with TRBD1. CDR1 is MNHEY and CDR2 is SVGAGI in the germline V gene. This CDR3 is 15 amino acids long. The J segment lost 1 base and the V segment lost 5 bases, leaving 2 bases of the junction unmatched. CDR3 DNA: TGTGCCAGCAGTAGGGGACAGGGGAGCAATCAGCCCCAGCATTTT. It is translated as CASSRGQGSNQPQHF.

CDR3 sequence reads: CASSPPGSGNTIYF. Written as DNA, the CDR3 is TGTGCCAGCAGCCCCCCAGGTTCTGGAAACACCATATATTTT. The chain employs TRBV6-5 and TRBJ1-3, with D unclear. Germline lookup yields CDR1 MNHEY and CDR2 SVGAGI. Trimming took 6 bases from V and 1 from J, leaving 10 bases between them. The CDR3 is 14 residues long.

In the case of this clone: One end of the junction varies from germline; a read error may be responsible. V is TRBV9 and J is TRBJ1-4; a weak D match, TRBD1 (6 bases). There are 12 residues in the CDR3. Germline V gene lookup returns CDR1 SGDLS and CDR2 YYNGEE. The CDR3 spells CASKGDTGKLFF. The CDR3 DNA follows: TGTGCGAGCAAGGGGGACACGGGAAAACTGTTTTTT.

The chain couples TRBV4-1 to TRBJ2-7, with D possibly being TRBD1 (5 bases). Trimming took 0 bases from V and 3 from J, leaving 12 bases between them. CDR3 length equals 15 residues. From germline, CDR1 is MGHRA and CDR2 YSYEKL. The DNA for the CDR3 is TGCGCCAGCAGCCAAGAGAGGACACCAAACTACGAGCAGTACTTC. As protein: CASSQERTPNYEQYF.

The chain employs TRBV7-8 and TRBJ2-6, with 7 bases that match TRBD1. Germline V gives CDR1 SGHVS, CDR2 FQNEAQ. Trimming cost V 3 bases and J 0 bases; bases outside gene matches: 8. The CDR3 is made up of 18 amino acids. The CDR3 loop reads CASSFGDRVLSGANVLTF. The CDR3 nucleotides read TGTGCCAGCAGCTTCGGCGACAGGGTACTCTCTGGGGCCAACGTCCTGACTTTC.

The chain recombines TRBV19 with TRBJ1-5, with no clear D. The germline gives CDR1 LNHDA, CDR2 SQIVND (reference sequence). The CDR3 extends over 12 amino acids. Trimming shortened V by 3 bases and J by 7 bases, and 7 bases separated the two germline ends. DNA of the CDR3: TGTGCCAGTAGTATTTTTCCACAGCCCCAGCATTTT. Protein sequence: CASSIFPQPQHF. The whole variable domain, filled in from reference TRBV19 and TRBJ1-5, reads DGGITQSPKYLFRKEGQNVTLSCEQNLNHDAMYWYRQDPGQGLRLIYYSQIVNDFQKGDIAEGYSVSREKKESFPLTVTSAQKNPTAFYLCASSIFPQPQHFGDGTRLSIL.

V gene TRBV6-4 combines with J gene TRBJ2-4; TRBD2 is a possible D gene (6 bases). Trimming pared 2 bases from V and 9 bases from J, leaving 11 bases between. CDR1 MRHNA and CDR2 SNTAGT come from the germline V gene. The CDR3 extends over 13 amino acids. The CDR3 DNA follows: TGTGCCAGCAGTGACGAGACTAGGAGCATTCAGTACTTC. Its protein product is CASSDETRSIQYF.